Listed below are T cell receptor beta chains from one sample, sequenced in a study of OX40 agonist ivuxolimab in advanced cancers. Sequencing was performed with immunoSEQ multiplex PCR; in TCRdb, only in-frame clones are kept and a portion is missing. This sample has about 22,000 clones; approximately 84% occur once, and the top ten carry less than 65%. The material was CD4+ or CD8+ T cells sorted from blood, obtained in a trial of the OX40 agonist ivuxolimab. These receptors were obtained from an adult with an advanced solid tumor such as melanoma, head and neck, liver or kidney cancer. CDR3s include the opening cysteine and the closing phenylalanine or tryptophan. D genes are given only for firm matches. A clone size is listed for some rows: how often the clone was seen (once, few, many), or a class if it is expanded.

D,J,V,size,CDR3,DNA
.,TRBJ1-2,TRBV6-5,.,CASSYSGAAYGYTF,TGTGCCAGCAGTTACTCGGGCGCTGCCTATGGCTACACCTTC
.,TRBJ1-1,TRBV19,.,CASSERNGMNTEAFF,TGTGCCAGTAGTGAGCGGAATGGGATGAACACTGAAGCTTTCTTT
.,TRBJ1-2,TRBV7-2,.,CASSLTGIYGYTF,TGTGCCAGCAGCCTAACAGGGATCTATGGCTACACCTTC
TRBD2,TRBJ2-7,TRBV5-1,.,CASSLEGGGPTLYEQYF,TGCGCCAGCAGCTTGGAGGGCGGGGGGCCTACCCTATACGAGCAGTACTTC
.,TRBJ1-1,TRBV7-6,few,CASSLEVPNTEAFF,TGTGCCAGCAGCTTAGAAGTTCCGAACACTGAAGCTTTCTTT
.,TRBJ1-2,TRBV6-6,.,CASSPEGSGYGYTF,TGTGCCAGCAGTCCTGAGGGGTCGGGCTATGGCTACACCTTC
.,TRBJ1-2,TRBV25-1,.,CASSEYPAGGGGYTF,TGTGCCAGCAGTGAATACCCGGCAGGCGGTGGTGGCTACACCTTC
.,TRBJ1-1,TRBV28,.,CATHHVTEAFF,TGTGCCACTCACCATGTCACTGAAGCTTTCTTT
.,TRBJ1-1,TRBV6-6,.,CASSYVFNEAFF,TGTGCCAGCAGTTACGTCTTCAATGAAGCTTTCTTT
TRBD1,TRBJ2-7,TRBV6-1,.,CASSDLDRSYEQYF,TGTGCCAGCAGTGACTTGGACAGGTCCTACGAGCAGTACTTC
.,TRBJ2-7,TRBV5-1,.,CASSPYLGALYEQYF,TGCGCCAGCAGTCCTTACCTGGGGGCACTCTACGAGCAGTACTTC